Each of the 30 T cell receptor beta chains below was sequenced from the same sample in a study of blood T cell repertoires in COVID-19. Assay used: immunoSEQ multiplex PCR; TCRdb lists only in-frame clones, some missing. The sample has 65,000 to 70,000 clones; roughly 79% are singletons. Sequencing input: peripheral blood. The receptor set was obtained from a woman aged 60-75 years with acute or convalescent COVID-19.

The chain has TRBV7-2 and TRBJ1-5, with 8 bases that match TRBD1. CDR1 is SGHTA and CDR2 is FQGNSA in the germline V gene. The CDR3 sequence is 16 residues long. V dropped 0 bases and J dropped 3; count of bases not matched to a gene: 4. CDR3 in DNA: TGTGCCAGCAGCTTAGCGGGACAGGCCTCCAATCAGCCCCAGCATTTT. Translated: CASSLAGQASNQPQHF.

The chain uses TRBV9 and TRBJ1-5; D is unresolved. V lost 0 bases, J lost 0 bases, and 7 bases lay in between. Germline CDR1 and CDR2: SGDLS and YYNGEE. This CDR3 has 15 amino acids. The CDR3 region has the DNA TGTGCCAGCAGCGTAGACGGGTATAGCAATCAGCCCCAGCATTTT. It specifies CASSVDGYSNQPQHF.

This sequence joins TRBV7-9 and TRBJ1-2, with 7 bases fitting TRBD1. CDR1 is SEHNR, CDR2 FQNEAQ, per germline (reference sequence). After removal of 1 base from V and 0 bases from J, the junction contained 14 bases not matched to a gene. The CDR3 loop spans 19 amino acids. Here the CDR3 DNA reads TGTGCCAGCAGCTTAGGGTTGAAACAGGGGACACCAGCTAACTATGGCTACACCTTC. It yields the protein CASSLGLKQGTPANYGYTF.

This chain links TRBV3-1 (or the pseudogene TRBV3-2) with TRBJ2-7; TRBD2 matches 8 bases. V trimming: 4 bases; J trimming: 4 bases; junction bases outside the gene matches: 6. Germline V gives CDR1 LGHDT, CDR2 YNNKEL (reference sequence). CDR3 size: 14 residues. The CDR3 DNA follows: TGTGCCAGCAGCCCAACAGCGGGGGAGTACGAGCAGTACTTC. Protein sequence: CASSPTAGEYEQYF.

V usage is TRBV21-1 and J usage is TRBJ2-7; TRBD1 is the table's D call and was not checked against the DNA. TRBV21-1 is labeled a pseudogene. This CDR3 region has 15 residues. The CDR3 sequence: CASRVQGQGKAEQYF. The CDR3 DNA reads as TGTGCCAGCAGAGTGCAGGGACAGGGTAAGGCCGAGCAGTACTTC.

The genes are TRBV27 and TRBJ2-3; 9 bases align to TRBD2. Germline CDR1 and CDR2: MNHEY and SMNVEV (reference sequence). The CDR3 has 16 residues. The J segment lost 3 bases and the V segment lost 7 bases, leaving 11 bases of the junction unmatched. CDR3 residues: CASTPGAGGRTDTQYF. For the CDR3, the DNA is TGTGCCAGCACCCCAGGGGCGGGGGGGCGGACAGATACGCAGTATTTT.

This rearrangement joins TRBV7-3 to TRBJ2-1; a possible D gene is TRBD1 (6 bases). From germline, CDR1 is SGHTA and CDR2 FQGTGA. CDR3 size: 15 residues. V was clipped by 5 bases and J by 0 bases, with 11 bases between them. The CDR3 nucleotides are TGTGCCAGCAGCCCACTAGGGGGCTCCTACAATGAGCAGTTCTTC. This encodes CASSPLGGSYNEQFF.

The chain's CDR3 is CASSFAGFGGELFF. The CDR3 DNA reads TGTGCCAGCAGCTTTGCGGGCTTCGGCGGGGAGCTGTTTTTT. This chain connects TRBV7-3 to TRBJ2-2, with a possible D match to TRBD2 (5 bases). V was trimmed by 3 bases and J by 7 bases, leaving 12 bases between them. Germline CDR1 is SGHTA and CDR2 is FQGTGA. This CDR3 comprises 14 residues.

V gene TRBV5-1 combines with J gene TRBJ2-7; a weak D match, TRBD1 (5 bases). V gave up 0 bases and J gave up 3 bases, with 13 bases separating them. Germline CDR1 reads SGHRS; CDR2 reads YFSETQ. The CDR3 is made up of 15 amino acids. In DNA form, the CDR3 reads TGCGCCAGCAGCTTGGAAGGGATGGGGCTCTACGAGCAGTACTTC. Translation gives CASSLEGMGLYEQYF.

This chain joins TRBV28 and TRBJ2-2; D not certain. Germline loops: CDR1 MDHEN, CDR2 SYDVKM. With 2 bases removed from V and 4 bases from J, the gap between germline ends came to 8 bases. The CDR3 consists of 14 residues. The CDR3 region has the DNA TGTGCCAGCAGTTTAGGGCTCGGCACCGGGGAGCTGTTTTTT. Encoded protein: CASSLGLGTGELFF.

This rearrangement joins TRBV7-9 to TRBJ1-4, with 10 positions matching TRBD1. The CDR3 runs 16 residues. After removal of 5 bases from V and 7 bases from J, the junction contained 10 bases not matched to a gene. In germline, CDR1 is SEHNR, CDR2 FQNEAQ (reference sequence). CDR3 region: CASSDKTGGNVEKLFF. CDR3 nucleotides: TGTGCCAGCAGCGACAAGACAGGGGGCAACGTTGAAAAACTGTTTTTT. Full variable domain (outside the CDR3, taken from reference TRBV7-9 and TRBJ1-4): DTGVSQNPRHKITKRGQNVTFRCDPISEHNRLYWYRQTLGQGPEFLTYFQNEAQLEKSRLLSDRFSAERPKGSFSTLEIQRTEQGDSAMYLCASSDKTGGNVEKLFFGSGTQLSVL.

The chain carries TRBV18 and TRBJ2-5; the match to TRBD1 covers 8 bases. The CDR3 contains 14 residues. Germline V CDR1 and CDR2: KGHSH, LQKENI. V shed 2 bases, J shed 3 bases, and the junction held 2 bases outside the gene matches. The CDR3 sequence: CASSPGQGKETQYF. As DNA, the CDR3 is TGTGCCAGCTCACCAGGACAGGGAAAAGAGACCCAGTACTTC.

This CDR3 is CASSFDRGYEQYF. The CDR3 nucleotides read TGTGCCAGCAGCTTCGACCGGGGGTACGAGCAGTACTTC. J is TRBJ2-7 and V is TRBV7-9; a weak D match, TRBD2 (6 bases). Per germline, CDR1 SEHNR and CDR2 FQNEAQ (reference sequence). This CDR3 region has 13 residues. V lost 3 bases to trimming and J lost 4 bases, with 10 bases between them.

The chain carries TRBV3-1 (or the pseudogene TRBV3-2) and TRBJ1-1; the D gene is possibly TRBD1 (5 bases). The CDR3 runs 14 residues. From germline, CDR1 is LGHDT and CDR2 YNNKEL (reference sequence). Trimming left V 4 bases short and J 6 bases short, with 15 bases between. The CDR3 region is CASSPRVIIAEAFF. The CDR3 DNA is TGTGCCAGCAGCCCCAGGGTTATAATCGCTGAAGCTTTCTTT.

The genes are TRBV18 and TRBJ2-7; 13 bases fit TRBD2. The CDR3 spans 19 residues. Looked up from germline, CDR1 is KGHSH and CDR2 is LQKENI. The V and J ends lost 2 bases and 0 bases, in that order; junction bases with no gene match: 10. CDR3 loop: CASSPSGTSGALFSYEQYF. In DNA, the CDR3 is TGTGCCAGCTCACCATCAGGGACTAGCGGGGCGTTATTCTCCTACGAGCAGTACTTC.

This chain uses TRBV4-1 with TRBJ2-1, with 11 bases identical to TRBD2. There are 15 residues in the CDR3. The germline gives CDR1 MGHRA, CDR2 YSYEKL. V lost 4 bases and J lost 5; bases outside the gene matches: 4. In nucleotides, the CDR3 is TGCGCCAGCAGCCCCCCTAGCGGGGGGAACAATGAGCAGTTCTTC. Translating gives CASSPPSGGNNEQFF.

The chain recombines TRBV7-2 with TRBJ1-1; the D is unclear. This CDR3 has 15 residues. The V gene's germline CDR1 is SGHTA and CDR2 FQGNSA. V lost 1 base, J lost 4 bases, and 13 bases lay in between. CDR3 bases: TGTGCCAGCAGCTTAGGACGACTAGGCGGCACTGAAGCTTTCTTT. This gives the protein CASSLGRLGGTEAFF. Together with reference TRBV7-2 and TRBJ1-1, the CDR3 gives the full variable domain: GAGVSQSPSNKVTEKGKDVELRCDPISGHTALYWYRQSLGQGLEFLIYFQGNSAPDKSGLPSDRFSAERTGGSVSTLTIQRTQQEDSAVYLCASSLGRLGGTEAFFGQGTRLTVV.

The chain couples TRBV9 to TRBJ2-1, with D perhaps TRBD2 (6 bases). CDR3 length: 15 amino acids. V was cut by 5 bases and J by 0 bases, with 12 bases left in between. Germline V gene lookup returns CDR1 SGDLS and CDR2 YYNGEE. DNA of the CDR3: TGTGCCAGCAGGGCGGCGGGGAGCTCCTACAATGAGCAGTTCTTC. Translation gives CASRAAGSSYNEQFF.

This clone was recorded a few times. The V gene is TRBV12-5, the J gene TRBJ1-1; no clear D gene. CDR3 length: 13 amino acids. The ends were cut back, 7 bases at V and 1 base at J, with 10 bases in the middle. Germline CDR1 is LGHNT and CDR2 is FRNRAP. The CDR3 nucleotides read TGTGCTAGTGCCCAGGACTGGAACACTGAAGCTTTCTTT. Amino acids: CASAQDWNTEAFF.

The chain recombines TRBV27 with TRBJ2-7; D is perhaps TRBD1 (5 bases). Trimming removed 2 bases from V and 6 bases from J, with 8 bases in between. CDR3 length: 12 amino acids. Germline CDR1 is MNHEY and CDR2 is SMNVEV (reference sequence). In nucleotides, the CDR3 is TGTGCCAGCAGTTTAGCAGGGTCCGAGCAGTACTTC. Residues: CASSLAGSEQYF.

The chain joins TRBV2 to TRBJ1-1, with 8 positions matching TRBD1. V trimming: 9 bases; J trimming: 0 bases; junction bases outside the gene matches: 9. The CDR3 totals 15 residues. Germline values: CDR1 SNHLY, CDR2 FYNNEI. The CDR3 region is CARAGGAGMNTEAFF. The CDR3 region has the DNA TGTGCCAGAGCAGGGGGCGCAGGGATGAACACTGAAGCTTTCTTT.

This clone was recorded once. J is TRBJ1-5 and V is TRBV6-1, with no clear D. The CDR3 contains 16 residues. Per the germline V gene, CDR1 is MNHNS and CDR2 is SASEGT. The germline V and J ends were trimmed by 2 bases and 3 bases, with 14 bases remaining between them. For the CDR3, the DNA is TGTGCCAGCAGTGAAATCATGAGACAAGACAATCAGCCCCAGCATTTT. Translation gives CASSEIMRQDNQPQHF.

The gene calls are TRBV5-6 and TRBJ1-4, with a weak D call TRBD1 (6 bases). CDR3 length: 14 residues. The germline V gene has CDR1 SGHDT and CDR2 YYEEEE. V lost 3 bases, J lost 7 bases, and 13 bases lay in between. The DNA of the CDR3 is TGTGCCAGCAGCTACGGACAGTCGGCTGAAAAACTGTTTTTT. Protein product: CASSYGQSAEKLFF.

The chain has TRBV15 and TRBJ2-5, with 7 bases fitting TRBD2. The CDR3 length is 14 residues. In germline, CDR1 is LNHNV, CDR2 YYDKDF (reference sequence). V dropped 3 bases and J dropped 1; count of bases not matched to a gene: 2. CDR3 in amino acids: CATSSPGGQETQYF. The CDR3 region has the DNA TGTGCCACCAGCAGCCCGGGGGGCCAAGAGACCCAGTACTTC.

The chain recombines TRBV20-1 with TRBJ2-1; D call uncertain. CDR1 and CDR2 (germline): DFQATT, SNEGSKA (reference sequence). The CDR3 runs 11 residues. V lost 5 bases and J lost 6, with 8 bases in between. The CDR3, as DNA: TGCAGTGCTCTACGTCTCAATGAGCAGTTCTTC. This translates into CSALRLNEQFF.

The chain couples TRBV5-1 to TRBJ2-2; no clear D gene. The germline gives CDR1 SGHRS, CDR2 YFSETQ. With 6 bases removed from V and 6 bases from J, the gap between germline ends came to 12 bases. The length of the CDR3 is 13 residues. The CDR3 DNA is TGCGCCAGCACCCTCAGTGGGCCCGGGGAGCTGTTTTTT. Translation gives CASTLSGPGELFF.

The rearrangement uses TRBV6-5 and TRBJ2-5; tentative D call: TRBD1 (6 bases). Trimming took off 10 bases at V and 5 bases at J, with 20 bases between the two ends. CDR1 is MNHEY, CDR2 SVGAGI, per germline. The CDR3 is 14 amino acids. In nucleotides, the CDR3 is TGTGCCACAACCCGCCGGGACAAGGGGGAGACCCAGTACTTC. This codes for CATTRRDKGETQYF.

The chain carries TRBV29-1 and TRBJ2-1; 11 nucleotides agree with TRBD2. This CDR3 is 18 amino acids long. J was trimmed by 0 bases and V by 1 base; bases with no gene match: 8. CDR1 is SQVTM and CDR2 is ANQGSEA in the germline V gene. The CDR3 DNA reads as TGCAGCGTTGAAGTTAGCGGGGGGGGACGTTTCTCCTACAATGAGCAGTTCTTC. This gives the protein CSVEVSGGGRFSYNEQFF.

V usage is TRBV3-1 (or the pseudogene TRBV3-2) and J usage is TRBJ1-2; D gene ambiguous. With 3 bases removed from V and 4 bases from J, the gap between germline ends came to 12 bases. The CDR3 extends over 14 amino acids. CDR1 is LGHDT, CDR2 YNNKEL, per germline (reference sequence). CDR3 coding DNA: TGTGCCAGCAGCCATAGACCAGGTAGCTATGGCTACACCTTC. Translation gives CASSHRPGSYGYTF.

The chain has TRBV2 and TRBJ1-1, with a possible D match to TRBD1 (5 bases). Germline V gene data show CDR1 as SNHLY and CDR2 as FYNNEI. V shed 7 bases and J shed 1 base, with 13 bases lying between them. The CDR3 loop spans 14 amino acids. The CDR3 reads CASTIFTGNTEAFF. The CDR3 DNA reads TGTGCCAGCACAATTTTTACAGGGAACACTGAAGCTTTCTTT.